This T cell receptor (beta chain) derives from a study of Ad26.COV2.S vaccination and SARS-CoV-2 variants. Treatment here: approximately 18 received Ad26.COV2.S at low or high dose, single or two shots; 5 received placebo; per-sample allocation not given. Sampling was performed 63 days after the first vaccine or placebo injection. Some clones are missing from TCRdb's copy, which holds only in-frame ones; the method was immunoSEQ multiplex PCR. The sample has roughly 270,000 clones; about 87% are singletons. The length of the CDR3 is 14 residues. Trimming pared 5 bases from V and 10 bases from J, leaving 20 bases between. Per germline, CDR1 SGHVS and CDR2 FQNEAQ.

The V and J genes are TRBV7-8 and TRBJ1-1, with D uncertain. Sequencing was performed on peripheral blood, taken in a trial of Ad26.COV2.S vaccine versus placebo. This TCR came from a person aged 18 to 65 who received the Ad26.COV2.S COVID-19 vaccine or a placebo. Here the CDR3 reads CASSPNGPVVGAFF. DNA of the CDR3: TGTGCCAGCAGCCCCAACGGGCCGGTGGTCGGAGCTTTCTTT.